A single sample is the source of the 15 T cell receptor beta chains below, sequenced in a study of shared clonotypes between healthy human individuals. Assay used: immunoSEQ multiplex PCR; TCRdb lists only in-frame clones, some missing. The data contain about 1.5 million clones, 98% of them singletons. The sample taken for sequencing was naive CD4+ T cells sorted from blood. Subset given: CD45RA+ positively selected. These receptors were taken from a young man in good health.

The genes are TRBV5-4 and TRBJ2-7; 11 bases are a match to TRBD1. This CDR3 has 15 residues. With V trimmed by 4 bases and J by 2 bases, 5 bases remained unmatched. Per germline, CDR1 SGHNT and CDR2 YYREEE (reference sequence). The CDR3 protein is CASSPSGQGAYEQYF. The CDR3 DNA reads TGTGCCAGCAGCCCCTCGGGACAGGGGGCCTACGAGCAGTACTTC.

The chain employs TRBV28 and TRBJ1-5; 8 bases agree with TRBD1. The germline CDR1 and CDR2 sequences are MDHEN and SYDVKM. The CDR3 runs to 16 residues. Trimming took 2 bases from V and 3 from J; bases not matched to a gene: 6. CDR3 loop: CASSLGAGGPNQPQHF. In DNA form, the CDR3 reads TGTGCCAGCAGTTTAGGGGCAGGGGGCCCCAATCAGCCCCAGCATTTT.

The chain joins TRBV28 to TRBJ2-3, with D possibly being TRBD1 or TRBD2 (5 bases each). Trimming stripped 2 bases from V and 1 base from J, with 10 bases between. This CDR3 is 15 amino acids long. From germline, CDR1 is MDHEN and CDR2 SYDVKM. The CDR3 nucleotides read TGTGCCAGCAGTTTAGGGGGATTCGGCACAGATACGCAGTATTTT. This translates into CASSLGGFGTDTQYF.

This rearrangement joins TRBV19 to TRBJ2-1, with D possibly being TRBD1 or TRBD2 (6 bases each). Looked up from germline, CDR1 is LNHDA and CDR2 is SQIVND (reference sequence). The V and J ends lost 3 bases and 4 bases respectively, with 16 bases between them. The CDR3 runs 16 residues. The CDR3 nucleotides are TGTGCCAGTAGTATGGGGGGCCGGGACGGGTACAATGAGCAGTTCTTC. It yields the protein CASSMGGRDGYNEQFF.

The V gene is TRBV5-4, the J gene TRBJ2-7; no clear D gene. The length of the CDR3 is 15 residues. Trimming took 4 bases from V and 2 from J, leaving 16 bases between them. Germline CDR1 and CDR2: SGHNT and YYREEE (reference sequence). CDR3 sequence reads: CASSEMGNPPYEQYF. CDR3 coding DNA: TGTGCCAGCAGCGAAATGGGGAACCCCCCCTACGAGCAGTACTTC.

The V and J genes are TRBV27 and TRBJ2-1; 8 bases match TRBD2. Unmatched junction bases numbered 3, after V lost 7 bases and J lost 1 base. This CDR3 has 14 residues. Germline CDR1 and CDR2: MNHEY and SMNVEV (reference sequence). CDR3 sequence (DNA): TGTGCCAGCAAGAGCGGGGGATCCTACAATGAGCAGTTCTTC. Translation gives CASKSGGSYNEQFF.

This clone was detected only once. The gene calls are TRBV10-3 and TRBJ2-3, with D uncertain. The CDR3 is 14 amino acids. Germline lookup yields CDR1 ENHRY and CDR2 SYGVKD. Trimming pared 4 bases from V and 3 bases from J, leaving 11 bases between. CDR3 nucleotides: TGTGCCATCAGTGCGATGGGAACAACAGATACGCAGTATTTT. Translating it yields CAISAMGTTDTQYF.

The CDR3 loop is CASSFGTGGHRPYEQYF. For the CDR3, the DNA is TGTGCCAGCAGCTTCGGAACAGGGGGACACCGGCCCTACGAGCAGTACTTC. The V call is TRBV5-8, the J call TRBJ2-7, with TRBD1 matching over 8 bases. V shed 2 bases and J 2 bases; nucleotides not matched to a gene: 12. Germline V lookup: CDR1 SGHTS, CDR2 YDEGEE. The CDR3 contains 17 residues.

V gene TRBV14 combines with J gene TRBJ2-3; no firm D call. V dropped 2 bases and J dropped 6 bases, with 3 bases sitting between them. This CDR3 contains 11 residues. Per the germline V gene, CDR1 is SGHDN and CDR2 is FVKESK. The CDR3 region is CASSQRDTQYF. DNA for the CDR3: TGTGCCAGCAGCCAAAGGGATACGCAGTATTTT.

This chain links TRBV9 with TRBJ1-1; D remains unclear. The CDR3 has 14 amino acids. V was trimmed by 2 bases and J by 3 bases, leaving 11 bases between them. CDR1 and CDR2 from the germline V gene are SGDLS and YYNGEE. The DNA of the CDR3 is TGTGCCAGCAGCGTCGAGGGTTGGGACACTGAAGCTTTCTTT. Translating gives CASSVEGWDTEAFF.

This chain links TRBV11-2 with TRBJ1-2; unclear D gene. Trimming left V 1 base short and J 7 bases short, with 13 bases between. In germline, CDR1 is SGHAT, CDR2 FQNNGV. The CDR3 spans 14 residues. The CDR3 sequence: CASSLVRAFGGYTF. The CDR3 nucleotides read TGTGCCAGCAGCTTAGTTCGGGCTTTCGGTGGCTACACCTTC.

This chain connects TRBV5-4 to TRBJ1-1, with a tentative D call TRBD1 (5 bases). The CDR3 runs to 14 residues. V dropped 4 bases and J dropped 5 bases, with 15 bases sitting between them. The germline CDR1 and CDR2 sequences are SGHNT and YYREEE (reference sequence). CDR3 region: CASSTGGVRTEAFF. As DNA, the CDR3 is TGTGCCAGCAGCACGGGGGGAGTAAGAACTGAAGCTTTCTTT.

This chain uses TRBV7-2 with TRBJ1-3; 9 bases are a match to TRBD1. Germline V gene sequence: CDR1 SGHTA, CDR2 FQGNSA. V was pared by 8 bases and J by 7 bases, with 12 bases of the junction left unmatched. This CDR3 is built from 15 residues. CDR3 region: CASHSGTGSPNTIYF. CDR3 nucleotides: TGTGCCAGCCACTCCGGGACAGGGTCTCCGAACACCATATATTTT.

J is TRBJ2-5 and V is TRBV2, with D hard to call. The CDR3 consists of 13 residues. CDR1 SNHLY and CDR2 FYNNEI come from the germline V gene. Trimming cost V 8 bases and J 7 bases, with 17 bases left between them. CDR3 amino acids: CASEFGQVGTQYF. DNA of the CDR3: TGTGCCAGCGAATTTGGCCAGGTTGGGACCCAGTACTTC.

The chain carries TRBV18 and TRBJ2-2, with 15 bases lining up with TRBD2. J was trimmed by 6 bases and V by 3 bases; bases with no gene match: 8. CDR1 and CDR2 (germline): KGHSH, LQKENI. The CDR3 is 18 residues long. This CDR3 reads CASSPRGLAGGSAGELFF. The CDR3 bases are TGTGCCAGCTCACCCCGTGGACTAGCGGGAGGGTCTGCCGGGGAGCTGTTTTTT.